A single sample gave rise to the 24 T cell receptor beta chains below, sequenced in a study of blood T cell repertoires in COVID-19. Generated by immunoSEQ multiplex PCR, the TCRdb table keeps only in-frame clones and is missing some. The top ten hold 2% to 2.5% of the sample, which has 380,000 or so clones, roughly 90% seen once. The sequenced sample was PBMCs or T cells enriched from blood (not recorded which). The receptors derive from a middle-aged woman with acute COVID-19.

The CDR3 DNA follows: TGTGCCAGCAGCCAAGTCCGAGGCTCCTACGAGCAGTACTTC. Translation: CASSQVRGSYEQYF. The J gene is TRBJ2-7, the V gene TRBV3-1 (or the pseudogene TRBV3-2); D is undetermined. This CDR3 contains 14 residues. The V gene lost 1 base and the J gene lost 0 bases, with 7 bases spanning the gap. Germline CDR1 reads LGHDT; CDR2 reads YNNKEL (reference sequence).

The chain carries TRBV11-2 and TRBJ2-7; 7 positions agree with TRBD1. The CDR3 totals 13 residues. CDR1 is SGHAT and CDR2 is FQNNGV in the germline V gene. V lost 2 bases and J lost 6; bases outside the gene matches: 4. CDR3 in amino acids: CASSLKGAGEQYF. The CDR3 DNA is TGTGCCAGCAGCTTAAAGGGGGCGGGCGAGCAGTACTTC. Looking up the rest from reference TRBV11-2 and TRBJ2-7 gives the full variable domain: EAGVAQSPRYKIIEKRQSVAFWCNPISGHATLYWYQQILGQGPKLLIQFQNNGVVDDSQLPKDRFSAERLKGVDSTLKIQPAKLEDSAVYLCASSLKGAGEQYFGPGTRLTVT.

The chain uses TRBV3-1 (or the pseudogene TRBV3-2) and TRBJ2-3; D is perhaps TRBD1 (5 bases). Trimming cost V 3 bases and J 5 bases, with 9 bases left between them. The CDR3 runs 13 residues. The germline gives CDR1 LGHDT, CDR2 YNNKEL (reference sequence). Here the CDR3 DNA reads TGTGCCAGCAGCCAGTCAGGGATAGATACGCAGTATTTT. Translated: CASSQSGIDTQYF.

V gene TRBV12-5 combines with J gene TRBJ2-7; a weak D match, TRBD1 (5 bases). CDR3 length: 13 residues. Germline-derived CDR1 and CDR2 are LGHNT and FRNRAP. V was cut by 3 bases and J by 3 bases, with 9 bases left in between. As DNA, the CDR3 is TGTGCTAGTGGTTTAGACAGCTTCTACGAGCAGTACTTC. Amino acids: CASGLDSFYEQYF.

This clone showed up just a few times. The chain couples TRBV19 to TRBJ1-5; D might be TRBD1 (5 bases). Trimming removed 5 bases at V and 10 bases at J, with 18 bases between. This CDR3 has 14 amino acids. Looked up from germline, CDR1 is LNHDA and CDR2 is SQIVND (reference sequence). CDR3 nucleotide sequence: TGTGCCAGTAGTCAGGAACAGGTCCTTTATCCCCAGCATTTT. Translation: CASSQEQVLYPQHF.

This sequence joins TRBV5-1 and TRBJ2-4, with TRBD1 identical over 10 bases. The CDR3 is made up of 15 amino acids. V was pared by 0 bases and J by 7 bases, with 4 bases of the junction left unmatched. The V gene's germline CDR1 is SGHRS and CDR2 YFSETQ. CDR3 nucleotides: TGCGCCAGCAGCTTGGCCGGGGGACAGGGGAACATTCAGTACTTC. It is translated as CASSLAGGQGNIQYF.

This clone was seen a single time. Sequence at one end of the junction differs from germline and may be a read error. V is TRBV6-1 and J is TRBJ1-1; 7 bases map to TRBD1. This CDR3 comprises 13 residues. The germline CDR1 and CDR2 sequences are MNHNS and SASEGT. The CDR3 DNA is TGTGCCAGCACTGAAACAGGGGTCACTGAAGCTTTCTTT. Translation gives CASTETGVTEAFF.

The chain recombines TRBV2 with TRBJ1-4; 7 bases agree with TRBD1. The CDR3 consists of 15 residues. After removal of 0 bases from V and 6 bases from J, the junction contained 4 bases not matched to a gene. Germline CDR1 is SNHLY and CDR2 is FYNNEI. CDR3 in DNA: TGTGCCAGCAGTGAAGCCCGCGGGACAGATGAAAAACTGTTTTTT. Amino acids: CASSEARGTDEKLFF.

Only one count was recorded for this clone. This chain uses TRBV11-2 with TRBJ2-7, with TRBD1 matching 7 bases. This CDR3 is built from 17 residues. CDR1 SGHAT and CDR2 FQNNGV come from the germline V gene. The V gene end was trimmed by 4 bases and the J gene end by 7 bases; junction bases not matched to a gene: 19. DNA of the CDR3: TGTGCCAGCAGCTCTGAATACAGGGGTGGCAAGGTTGGGGAGCAGTACTTC. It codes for CASSSEYRGGKVGEQYF.

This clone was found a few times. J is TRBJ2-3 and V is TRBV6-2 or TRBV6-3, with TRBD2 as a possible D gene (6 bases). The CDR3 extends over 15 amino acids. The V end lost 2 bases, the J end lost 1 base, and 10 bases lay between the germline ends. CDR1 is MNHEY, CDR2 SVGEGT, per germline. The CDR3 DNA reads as TGTGCCAGCAGTTACGGCGGGGTCGGCACAGATACGCAGTATTTT. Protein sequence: CASSYGGVGTDTQYF.

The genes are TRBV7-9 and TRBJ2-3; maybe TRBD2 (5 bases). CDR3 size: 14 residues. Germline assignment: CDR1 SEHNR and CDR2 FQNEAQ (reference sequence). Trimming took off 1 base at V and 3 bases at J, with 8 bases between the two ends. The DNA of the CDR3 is TGTGCCAGCAGCTTAGGGCGGAGGACAGATACGCAGTATTTT. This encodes CASSLGRRTDTQYF.

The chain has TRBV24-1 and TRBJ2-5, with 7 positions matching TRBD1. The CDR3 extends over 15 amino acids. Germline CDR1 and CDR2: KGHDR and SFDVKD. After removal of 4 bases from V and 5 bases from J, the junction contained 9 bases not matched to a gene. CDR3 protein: CATSDRNRGGETQYF. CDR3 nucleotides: TGTGCCACCAGTGACCGTAACAGGGGCGGGGAGACCCAGTACTTC.

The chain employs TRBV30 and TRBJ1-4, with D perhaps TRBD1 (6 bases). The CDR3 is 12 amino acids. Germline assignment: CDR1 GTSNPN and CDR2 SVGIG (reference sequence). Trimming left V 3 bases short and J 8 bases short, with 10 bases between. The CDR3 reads CAWRQGFEKLFF. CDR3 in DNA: TGTGCCTGGAGACAGGGTTTCGAAAAACTGTTTTTT.

CDR3 DNA sequence: TGTGCCAGTAGTATGGGAGCAGCGCGAGTGTACAATGAGCAGTTCTTC. It yields the protein CASSMGAARVYNEQFF. V and J are TRBV19 and TRBJ2-1, with D maybe TRBD2 (5 bases). CDR1 and CDR2 (germline): LNHDA, SQIVND (reference sequence). The CDR3 length is 16 residues. V was trimmed by 3 bases and J by 4 bases, leaving 16 bases between them. Full variable domain (remainder filled in from reference TRBV19 and TRBJ2-1): DGGITQSPKYLFRKEGQNVTLSCEQNLNHDAMYWYRQDPGQGLRLIYYSQIVNDFQKGDIAEGYSVSREKKESFPLTVTSAQKNPTAFYLCASSMGAARVYNEQFFGPGTRLTVL.

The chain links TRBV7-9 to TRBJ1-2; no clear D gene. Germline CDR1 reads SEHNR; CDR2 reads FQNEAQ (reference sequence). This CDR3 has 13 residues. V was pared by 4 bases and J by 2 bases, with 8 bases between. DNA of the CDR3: TGTGCCAGCAGCTCCGTCGGGAACTATGGCTACACCTTC. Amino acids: CASSSVGNYGYTF.

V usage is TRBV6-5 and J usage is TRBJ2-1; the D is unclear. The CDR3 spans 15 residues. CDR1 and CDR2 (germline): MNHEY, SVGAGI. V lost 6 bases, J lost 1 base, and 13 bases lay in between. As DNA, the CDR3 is TGTGCCAGCAGATCCCCAGGATCTTCCTACAATGAGCAGTTCTTC. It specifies CASRSPGSSYNEQFF.

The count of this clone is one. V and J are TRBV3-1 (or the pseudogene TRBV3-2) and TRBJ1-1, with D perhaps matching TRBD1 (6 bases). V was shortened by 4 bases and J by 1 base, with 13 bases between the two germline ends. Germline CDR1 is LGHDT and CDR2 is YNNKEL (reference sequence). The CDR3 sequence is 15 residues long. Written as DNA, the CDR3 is TGTGCCAGCAGCCGACAGGCCACGGGGAACACTGAAGCTTTCTTT. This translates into CASSRQATGNTEAFF.

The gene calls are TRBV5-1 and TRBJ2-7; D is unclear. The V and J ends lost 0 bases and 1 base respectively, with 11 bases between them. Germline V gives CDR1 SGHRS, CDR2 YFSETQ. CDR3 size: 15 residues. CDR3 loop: CASSLDGVNSYEQYF. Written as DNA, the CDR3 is TGCGCCAGCAGCTTGGACGGAGTCAATTCCTACGAGCAGTACTTC.

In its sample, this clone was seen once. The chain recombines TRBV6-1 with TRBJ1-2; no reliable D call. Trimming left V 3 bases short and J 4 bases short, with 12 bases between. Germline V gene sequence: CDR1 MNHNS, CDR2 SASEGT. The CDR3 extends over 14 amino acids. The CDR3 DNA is TGTGCCAGCAGTGAGAGGAGGGAATCCTATGGCTACACCTTC. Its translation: CASSERRESYGYTF.

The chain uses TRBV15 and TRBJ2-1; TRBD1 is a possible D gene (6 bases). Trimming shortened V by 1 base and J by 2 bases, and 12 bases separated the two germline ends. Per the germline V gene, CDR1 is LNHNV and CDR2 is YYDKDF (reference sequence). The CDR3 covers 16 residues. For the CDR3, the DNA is TGTGCCACCAGCAGAGGAGGCAGGGGAGCCTACAATGAGCAGTTCTTC. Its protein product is CATSRGGRGAYNEQFF. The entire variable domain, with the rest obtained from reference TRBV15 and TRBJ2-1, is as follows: DAMVIQNPRYQVTQFGKPVTLSCSQTLNHNVMYWYQQKSSQAPKLLFHYYDKDFNNEADTPDNFQSRRPNTSFCFLDIRSPGLGDTAMYLCATSRGGRGAYNEQFFGPGTRLTVL.

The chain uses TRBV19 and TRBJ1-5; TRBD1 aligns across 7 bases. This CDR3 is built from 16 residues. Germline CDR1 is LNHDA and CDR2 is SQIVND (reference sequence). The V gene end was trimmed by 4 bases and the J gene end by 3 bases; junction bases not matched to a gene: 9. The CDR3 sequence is CASSTLRQGPNQPQHF. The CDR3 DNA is TGTGCCAGTAGTACCCTTCGACAGGGCCCCAATCAGCCCCAGCATTTT.

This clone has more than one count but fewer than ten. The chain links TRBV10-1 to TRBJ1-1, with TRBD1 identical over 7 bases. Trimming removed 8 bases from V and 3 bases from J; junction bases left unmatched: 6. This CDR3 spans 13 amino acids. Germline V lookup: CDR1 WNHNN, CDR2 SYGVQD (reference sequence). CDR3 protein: CASSGQLYTEAFF. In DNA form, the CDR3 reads TGCGCCAGCTCGGGACAGCTTTACACTGAAGCTTTCTTT.

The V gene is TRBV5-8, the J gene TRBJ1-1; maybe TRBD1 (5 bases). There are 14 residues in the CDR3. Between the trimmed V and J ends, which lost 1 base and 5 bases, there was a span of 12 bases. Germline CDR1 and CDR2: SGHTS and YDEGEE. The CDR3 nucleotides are TGTGCCAGCAGCTTGTTGGGGGGATCGACTGAAGCTTTCTTT. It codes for CASSLLGGSTEAFF.

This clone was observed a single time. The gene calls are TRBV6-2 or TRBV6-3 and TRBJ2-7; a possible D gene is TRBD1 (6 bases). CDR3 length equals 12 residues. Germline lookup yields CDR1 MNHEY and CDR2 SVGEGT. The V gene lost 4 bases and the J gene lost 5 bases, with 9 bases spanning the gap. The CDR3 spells CASSFRGNEQYF. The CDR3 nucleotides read TGTGCCAGCAGTTTCAGGGGTAACGAGCAGTACTTC.